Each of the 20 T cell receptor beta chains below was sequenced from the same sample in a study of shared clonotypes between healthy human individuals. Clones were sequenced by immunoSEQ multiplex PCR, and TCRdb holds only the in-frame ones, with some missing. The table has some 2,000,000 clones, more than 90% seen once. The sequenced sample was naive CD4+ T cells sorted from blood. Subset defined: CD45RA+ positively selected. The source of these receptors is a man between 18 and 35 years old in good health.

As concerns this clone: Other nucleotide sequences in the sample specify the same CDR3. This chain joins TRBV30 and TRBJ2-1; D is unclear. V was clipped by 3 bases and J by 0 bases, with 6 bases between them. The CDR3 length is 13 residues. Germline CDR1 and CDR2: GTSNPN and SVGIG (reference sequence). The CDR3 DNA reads TGTGCCTGGAGCTCTAGCTCCTACAATGAGCAGTTCTTC. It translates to CAWSSSSYNEQFF.

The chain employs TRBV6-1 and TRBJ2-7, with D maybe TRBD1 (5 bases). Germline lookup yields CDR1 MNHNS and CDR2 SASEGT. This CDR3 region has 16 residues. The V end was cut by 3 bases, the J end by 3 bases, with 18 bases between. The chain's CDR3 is CASSDRVPPKYYEQYF. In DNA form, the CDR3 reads TGTGCCAGCAGTGACAGGGTTCCCCCTAAATACTACGAGCAGTACTTC.

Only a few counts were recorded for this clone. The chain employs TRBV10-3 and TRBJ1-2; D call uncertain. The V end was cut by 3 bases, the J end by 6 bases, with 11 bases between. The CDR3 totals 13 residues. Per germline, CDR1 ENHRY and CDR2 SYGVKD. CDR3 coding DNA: TGTGCCATCAGTGATAGAGAGGGAAATGGCTACACCTTC. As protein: CAISDREGNGYTF.

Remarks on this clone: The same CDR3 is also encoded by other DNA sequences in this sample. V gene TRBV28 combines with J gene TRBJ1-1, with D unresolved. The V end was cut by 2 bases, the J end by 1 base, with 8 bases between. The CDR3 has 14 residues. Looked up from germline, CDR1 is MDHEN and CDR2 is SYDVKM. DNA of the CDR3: TGTGCCAGCAGTTTACGTCCAGGGAACACTGAAGCTTTCTTT. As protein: CASSLRPGNTEAFF.

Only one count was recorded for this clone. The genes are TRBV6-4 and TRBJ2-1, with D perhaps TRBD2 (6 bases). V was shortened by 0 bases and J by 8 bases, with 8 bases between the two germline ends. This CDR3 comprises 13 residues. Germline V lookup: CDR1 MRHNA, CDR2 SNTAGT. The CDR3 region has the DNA TGTGCCAGCAGTGACTCGGAGGGTTATGAGCAGTTCTTC. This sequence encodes CASSDSEGYEQFF.

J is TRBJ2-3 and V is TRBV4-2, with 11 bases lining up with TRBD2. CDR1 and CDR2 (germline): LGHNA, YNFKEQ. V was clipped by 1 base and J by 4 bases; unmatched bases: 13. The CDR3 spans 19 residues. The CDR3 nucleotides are TGTGCCAGCAGCCAAGTTGAGCTAGCGGGGGGACGGCGGCCAGATACGCAGTATTTT. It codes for CASSQVELAGGRRPDTQYF.

In nucleotides, the CDR3 is TGTGCCAGCAGCTACTCCGGGACGTACTACGAGCAGTACTTC. Encoded protein: CASSYSGTYYEQYF. The chain recombines TRBV7-9 with TRBJ2-5, with D possibly called TRBD1 or TRBD2 (5 bases each). The J call may be incorrect, as the DNA end agrees better with TRBJ2-7. CDR3 size: 14 residues. Per germline, CDR1 SEHNR and CDR2 FQNEAQ (reference sequence).

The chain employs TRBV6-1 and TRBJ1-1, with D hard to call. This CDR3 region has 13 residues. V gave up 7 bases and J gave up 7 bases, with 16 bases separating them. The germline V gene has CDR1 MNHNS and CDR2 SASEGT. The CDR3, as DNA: TGTGCCAGCACTGGTCAGGTAAAGGGTGAAGCTTTCTTT. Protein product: CASTGQVKGEAFF.

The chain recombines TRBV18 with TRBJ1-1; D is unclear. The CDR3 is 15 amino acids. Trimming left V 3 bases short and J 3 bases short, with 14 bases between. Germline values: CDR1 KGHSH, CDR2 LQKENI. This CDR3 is CASSPWPQTDTEAFF. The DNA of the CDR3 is TGTGCCAGCTCACCCTGGCCTCAAACGGACACTGAAGCTTTCTTT.

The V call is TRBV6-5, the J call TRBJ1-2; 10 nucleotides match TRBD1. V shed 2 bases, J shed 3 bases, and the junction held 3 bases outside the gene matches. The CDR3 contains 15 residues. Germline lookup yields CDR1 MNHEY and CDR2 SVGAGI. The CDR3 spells CASSYKTGGDYGYTF. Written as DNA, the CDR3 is TGTGCCAGCAGTTACAAGACAGGGGGCGACTATGGCTACACCTTC.

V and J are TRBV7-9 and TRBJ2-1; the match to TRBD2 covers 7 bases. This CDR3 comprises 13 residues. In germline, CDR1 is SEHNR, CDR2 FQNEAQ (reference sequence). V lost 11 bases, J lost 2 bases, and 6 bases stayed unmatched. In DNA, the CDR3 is TGTGCCGGGGCGGGAGCCCCCTACAATGAGCAGTTCTTC. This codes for CAGAGAPYNEQFF.

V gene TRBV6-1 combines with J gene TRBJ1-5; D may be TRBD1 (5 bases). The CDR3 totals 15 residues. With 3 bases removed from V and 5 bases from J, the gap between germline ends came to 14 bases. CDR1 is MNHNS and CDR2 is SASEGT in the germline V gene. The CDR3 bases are TGTGCCAGCAGTGAGCAAGACAGTTCCGATCAGCCCCAGCATTTT. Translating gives CASSEQDSSDQPQHF.

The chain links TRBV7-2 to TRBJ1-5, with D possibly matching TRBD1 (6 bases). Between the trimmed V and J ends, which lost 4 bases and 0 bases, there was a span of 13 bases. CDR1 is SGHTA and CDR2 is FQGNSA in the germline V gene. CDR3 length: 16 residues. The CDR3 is CASSSQQGFSNQPQHF. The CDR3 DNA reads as TGTGCCAGCAGCTCACAACAGGGCTTTAGCAATCAGCCCCAGCATTTT. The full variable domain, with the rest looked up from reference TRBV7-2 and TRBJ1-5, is GAGVSQSPSNKVTEKGKDVELRCDPISGHTALYWYRQSLGQGLEFLIYFQGNSAPDKSGLPSDRFSAERTGGSVSTLTIQRTQQEDSAVYLCASSSQQGFSNQPQHFGDGTRLSIL.

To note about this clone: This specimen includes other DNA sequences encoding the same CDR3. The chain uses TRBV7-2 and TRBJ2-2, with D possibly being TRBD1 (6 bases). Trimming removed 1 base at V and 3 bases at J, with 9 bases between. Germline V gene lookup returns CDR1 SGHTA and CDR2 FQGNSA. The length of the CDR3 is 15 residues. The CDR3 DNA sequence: TGTGCCAGCAGCTTAGTACAGGGAGACACCGGGGAGCTGTTTTTT. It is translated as CASSLVQGDTGELFF.

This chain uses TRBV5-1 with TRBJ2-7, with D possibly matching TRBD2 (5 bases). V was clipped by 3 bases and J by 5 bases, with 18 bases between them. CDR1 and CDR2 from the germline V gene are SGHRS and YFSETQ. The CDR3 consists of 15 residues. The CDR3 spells CASSSDYTVPNEQYF. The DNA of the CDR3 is TGCGCCAGCAGCTCCGACTACACAGTTCCGAACGAGCAGTACTTC.

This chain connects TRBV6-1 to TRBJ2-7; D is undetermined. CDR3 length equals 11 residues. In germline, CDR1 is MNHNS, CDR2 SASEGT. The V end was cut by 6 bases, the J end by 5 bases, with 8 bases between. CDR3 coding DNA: TGTGCCAGCAGGGAGATGAACGAGCAGTACTTC. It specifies CASREMNEQYF.

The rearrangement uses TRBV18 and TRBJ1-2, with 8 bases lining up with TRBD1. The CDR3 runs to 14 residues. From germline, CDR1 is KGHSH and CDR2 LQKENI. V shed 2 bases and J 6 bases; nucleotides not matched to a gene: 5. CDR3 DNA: TGTGCCAGCTCACCAAGGACAGGGACGGATGGCTACACCTTC. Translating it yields CASSPRTGTDGYTF.

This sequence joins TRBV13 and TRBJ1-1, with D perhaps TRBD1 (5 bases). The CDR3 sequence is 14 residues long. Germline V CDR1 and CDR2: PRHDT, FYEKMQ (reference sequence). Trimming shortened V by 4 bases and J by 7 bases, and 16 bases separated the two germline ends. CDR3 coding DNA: TGTGCCAGCAGCTGGGGGAAGGGGCAGGGTGAAGCTTTCTTT. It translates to CASSWGKGQGEAFF.

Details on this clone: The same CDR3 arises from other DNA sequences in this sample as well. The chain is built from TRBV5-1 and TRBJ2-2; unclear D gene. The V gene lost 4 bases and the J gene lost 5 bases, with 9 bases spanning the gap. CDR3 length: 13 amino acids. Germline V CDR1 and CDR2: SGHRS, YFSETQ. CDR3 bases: TGCGCCAGCAGCCTACAGATTACCGGGGAGCTGTTTTTT. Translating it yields CASSLQITGELFF.

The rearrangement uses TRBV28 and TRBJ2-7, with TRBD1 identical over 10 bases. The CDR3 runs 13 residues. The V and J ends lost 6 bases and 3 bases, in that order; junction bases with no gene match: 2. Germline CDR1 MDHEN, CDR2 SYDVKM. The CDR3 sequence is CASSDRGLYEQYF. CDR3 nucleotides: TGTGCCAGCAGCGACAGGGGGCTCTACGAGCAGTACTTC.